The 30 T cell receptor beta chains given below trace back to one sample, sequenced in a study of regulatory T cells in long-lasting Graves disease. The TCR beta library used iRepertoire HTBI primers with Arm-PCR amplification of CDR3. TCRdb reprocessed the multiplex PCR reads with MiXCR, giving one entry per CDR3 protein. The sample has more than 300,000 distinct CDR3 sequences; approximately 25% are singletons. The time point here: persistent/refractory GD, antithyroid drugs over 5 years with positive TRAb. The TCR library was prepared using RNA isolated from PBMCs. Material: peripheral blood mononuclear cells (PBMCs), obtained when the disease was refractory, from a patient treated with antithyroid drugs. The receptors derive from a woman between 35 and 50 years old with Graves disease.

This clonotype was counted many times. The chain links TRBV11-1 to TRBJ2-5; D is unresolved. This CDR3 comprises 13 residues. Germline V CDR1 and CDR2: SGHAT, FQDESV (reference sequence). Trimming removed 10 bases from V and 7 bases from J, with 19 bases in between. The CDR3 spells CATSRSDVGTQYF. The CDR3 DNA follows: TGTGCCACCTCCCGGTCAGATGTTGGGACCCAGTACTTC.

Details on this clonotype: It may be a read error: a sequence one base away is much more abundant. The CDR3: CASSYGGTTLYEQHF. DNA of the CDR3: TGTGCCAGCAGTTACGGGGGGACTACCCTCTACGAGCAGCACTTC. The chain uses TRBV6-5 and TRBJ2-7, with 7 positions matching TRBD2. From germline, CDR1 is MNHEY and CDR2 SVGAGI. The CDR3 loop spans 15 amino acids.

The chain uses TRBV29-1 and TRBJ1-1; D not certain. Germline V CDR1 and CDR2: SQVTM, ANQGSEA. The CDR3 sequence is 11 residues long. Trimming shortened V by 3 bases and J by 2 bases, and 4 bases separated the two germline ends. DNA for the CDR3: TGCAGCGTTGACAAAAACACTGAAGCTTTCTTT. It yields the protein CSVDKNTEAFF.

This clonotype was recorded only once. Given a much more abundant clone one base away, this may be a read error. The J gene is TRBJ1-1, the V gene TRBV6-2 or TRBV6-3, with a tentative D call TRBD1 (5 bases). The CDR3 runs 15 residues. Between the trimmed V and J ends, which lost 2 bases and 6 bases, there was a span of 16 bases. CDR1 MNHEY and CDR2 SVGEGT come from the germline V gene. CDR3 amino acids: CASSYDGATYAEAFF. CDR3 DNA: TGTGCCAGCAGTTACGACGGGGCTACTTACGCTGAAGCTTTCTTT.

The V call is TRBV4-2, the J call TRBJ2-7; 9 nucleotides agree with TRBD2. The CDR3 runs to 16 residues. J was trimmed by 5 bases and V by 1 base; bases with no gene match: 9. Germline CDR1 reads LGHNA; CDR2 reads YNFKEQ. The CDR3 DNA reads TGTGCCAGCAGCCAAGTAAGCCAGCGGGAGGCCCACGAGCAGTACTTC. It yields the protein CASSQVSQREAHEQYF.

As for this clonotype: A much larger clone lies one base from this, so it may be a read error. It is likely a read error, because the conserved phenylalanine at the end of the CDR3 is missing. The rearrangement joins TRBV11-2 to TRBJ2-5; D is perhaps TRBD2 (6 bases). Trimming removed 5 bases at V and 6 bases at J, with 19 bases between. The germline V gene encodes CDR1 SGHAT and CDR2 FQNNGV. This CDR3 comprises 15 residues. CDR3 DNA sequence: TGTGCCAGCAGCCCGCGGGACGGAGCTAGGAAGACCCAGTACTCC. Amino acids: CASSPRDGARKTQYS.

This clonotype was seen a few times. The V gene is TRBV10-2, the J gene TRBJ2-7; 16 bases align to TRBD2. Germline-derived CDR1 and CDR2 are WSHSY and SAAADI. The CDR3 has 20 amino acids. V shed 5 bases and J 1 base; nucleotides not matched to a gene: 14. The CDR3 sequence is CASSLPPGGLAGGPSYEQYF. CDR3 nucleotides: TGCGCCAGCAGTTTGCCCCCAGGGGGACTAGCGGGAGGGCCGTCCTACGAGCAGTACTTC.

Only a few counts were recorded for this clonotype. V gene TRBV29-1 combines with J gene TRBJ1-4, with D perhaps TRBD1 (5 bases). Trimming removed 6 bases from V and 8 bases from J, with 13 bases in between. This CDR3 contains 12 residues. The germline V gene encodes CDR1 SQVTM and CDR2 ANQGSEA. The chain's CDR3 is CSVSGAGEKLFF. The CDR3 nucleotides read TGCAGCGTCTCCGGGGCCGGGGAAAAACTGTTTTTT.

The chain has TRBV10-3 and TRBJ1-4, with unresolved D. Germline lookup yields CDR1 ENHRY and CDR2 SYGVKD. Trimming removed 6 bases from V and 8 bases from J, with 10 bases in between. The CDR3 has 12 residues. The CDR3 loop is CAISETGEKLFF. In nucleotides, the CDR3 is TGTGCCATCAGCGAGACTGGCGAAAAACTGTTTTTT.

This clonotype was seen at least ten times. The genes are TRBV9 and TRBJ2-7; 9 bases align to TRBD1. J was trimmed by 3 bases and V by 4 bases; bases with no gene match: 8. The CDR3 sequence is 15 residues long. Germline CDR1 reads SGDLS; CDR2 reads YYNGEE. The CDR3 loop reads CASSLRGTGFYEQYF. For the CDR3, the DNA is TGTGCCAGCAGCTTACGAGGGACAGGGTTCTACGAGCAGTACTTC.

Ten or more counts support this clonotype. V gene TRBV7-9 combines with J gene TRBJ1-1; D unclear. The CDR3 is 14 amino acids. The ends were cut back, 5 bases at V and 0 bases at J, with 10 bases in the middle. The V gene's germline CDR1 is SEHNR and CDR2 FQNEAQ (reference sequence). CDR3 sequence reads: CASSGRLMNTEAFF. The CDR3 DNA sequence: TGTGCCAGCAGCGGACGGCTTATGAACACTGAAGCTTTCTTT.

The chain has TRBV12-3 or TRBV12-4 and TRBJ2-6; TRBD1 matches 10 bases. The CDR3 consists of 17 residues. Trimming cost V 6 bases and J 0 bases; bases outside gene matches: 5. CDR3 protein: CASSSGQGVSGANVLTF. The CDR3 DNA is TGTGCCAGCAGCTCCGGACAGGGGGTCTCTGGGGCCAACGTCCTGACTTTC.

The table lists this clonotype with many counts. CDR3 in DNA: TGTGCCAGCAGTTACTCCGATCCTGCAACTAATGAAAAACTGTTTTTT. This sequence encodes CASSYSDPATNEKLFF. The rearrangement links TRBV6-5 to TRBJ1-4; the D is unclear. CDR3 size: 16 residues. Trimming shortened V by 0 bases and J by 0 bases, and 8 bases separated the two germline ends. The germline gives CDR1 MNHEY, CDR2 SVGAGI.

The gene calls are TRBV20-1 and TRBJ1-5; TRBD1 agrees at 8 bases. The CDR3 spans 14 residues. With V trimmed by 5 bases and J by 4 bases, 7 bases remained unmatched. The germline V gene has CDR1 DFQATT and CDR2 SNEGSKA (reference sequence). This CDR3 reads CSACRGQENQPQHF. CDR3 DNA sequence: TGCAGTGCTTGTCGGGGACAGGAGAATCAGCCCCAGCATTTT.

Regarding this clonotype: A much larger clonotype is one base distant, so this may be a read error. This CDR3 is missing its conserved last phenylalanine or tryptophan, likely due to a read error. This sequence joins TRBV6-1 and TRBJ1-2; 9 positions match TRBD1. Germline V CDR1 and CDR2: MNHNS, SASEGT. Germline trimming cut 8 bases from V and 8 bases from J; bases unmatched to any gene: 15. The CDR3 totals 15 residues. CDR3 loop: CASGSGQGSLGGYTS. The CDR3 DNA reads TGTGCCAGCGGCTCGGGACAGGGTTCCTTGGGAGGCTACACCTCC.

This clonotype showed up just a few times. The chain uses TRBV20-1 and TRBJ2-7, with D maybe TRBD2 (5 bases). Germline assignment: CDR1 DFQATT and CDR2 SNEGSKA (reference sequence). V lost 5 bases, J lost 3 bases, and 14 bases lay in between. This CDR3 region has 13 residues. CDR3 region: CSAPYNGNYEQYF. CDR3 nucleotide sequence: TGCAGTGCTCCCTACAACGGGAACTACGAGCAGTACTTC.

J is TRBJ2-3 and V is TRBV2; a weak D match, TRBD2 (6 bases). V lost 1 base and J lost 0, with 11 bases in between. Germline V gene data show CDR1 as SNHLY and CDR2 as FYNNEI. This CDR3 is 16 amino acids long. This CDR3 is CASSEVGGASTDTQYF. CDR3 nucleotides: TGTGCCAGCAGTGAAGTCGGCGGGGCAAGCACAGATACGCAGTATTTT.

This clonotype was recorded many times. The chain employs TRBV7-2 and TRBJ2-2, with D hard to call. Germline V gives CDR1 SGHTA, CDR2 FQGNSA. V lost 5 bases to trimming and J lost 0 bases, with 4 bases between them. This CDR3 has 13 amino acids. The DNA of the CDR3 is TGTGCCAGCAGCGACACGAACACCGGGGAGCTGTTTTTT. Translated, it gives CASSDTNTGELFF.

CDR3 coding DNA: TGTGCCAGCAGTGAAGTAACAGGGCCCTACGAGCAGTACTTC. Its translation is CASSEVTGPYEQYF. The chain uses TRBV6-2 or TRBV6-3 and TRBJ2-7, with a weak D call TRBD1 (6 bases). The V gene lost 5 bases and the J gene lost 2 bases, with 13 bases spanning the gap. Per the germline V gene, CDR1 is MNHEY and CDR2 is SVGEGT. The CDR3 extends over 14 amino acids.

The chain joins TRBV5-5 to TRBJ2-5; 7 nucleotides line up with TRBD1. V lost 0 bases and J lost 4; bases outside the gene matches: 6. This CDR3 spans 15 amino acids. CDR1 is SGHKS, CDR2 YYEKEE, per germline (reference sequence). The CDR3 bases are TGTGCCAGCAGCTTGGGGGTGGGACAGACAGAGACCCAGTACTTC. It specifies CASSLGVGQTETQYF.

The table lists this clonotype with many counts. The chain's CDR3 is CASTIQGWNTEAFF. The CDR3 nucleotides read TGTGCCAGCACCATACAGGGGTGGAACACTGAAGCTTTCTTT. The chain joins TRBV28 to TRBJ1-1; 7 positions match TRBD1. With V trimmed by 7 bases and J by 1 base, 6 bases remained unmatched. The CDR3 has 14 residues. CDR1 is MDHEN, CDR2 SYDVKM, per germline.

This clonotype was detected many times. CDR3 residues: CASSEGTEETQYF. The DNA of the CDR3 is TGTGCCAGCAGTGAAGGGACAGAAGAGACCCAGTACTTC. The chain combines TRBV6-1 with TRBJ2-5, with a weak D call TRBD1 (6 bases). CDR1 is MNHNS, CDR2 SASEGT, per germline. The CDR3 has 13 residues. V was cut by 1 base and J by 3 bases, with 6 bases left in between.

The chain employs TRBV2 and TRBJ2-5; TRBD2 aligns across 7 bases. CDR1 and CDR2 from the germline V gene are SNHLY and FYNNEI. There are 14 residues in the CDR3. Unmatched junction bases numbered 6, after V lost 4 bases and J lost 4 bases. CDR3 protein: CASSVPGRRETQYF. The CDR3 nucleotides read TGTGCCAGCAGTGTACCCGGGAGGAGAGAGACCCAGTACTTC.

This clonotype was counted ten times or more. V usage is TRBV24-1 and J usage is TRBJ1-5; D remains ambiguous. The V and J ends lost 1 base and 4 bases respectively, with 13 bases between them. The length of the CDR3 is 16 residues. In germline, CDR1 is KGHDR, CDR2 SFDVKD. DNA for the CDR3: TGTGCCACCAGTGATTTCACGTTAATTAGGAATCAGCCCCAGCATTTT. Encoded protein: CATSDFTLIRNQPQHF.

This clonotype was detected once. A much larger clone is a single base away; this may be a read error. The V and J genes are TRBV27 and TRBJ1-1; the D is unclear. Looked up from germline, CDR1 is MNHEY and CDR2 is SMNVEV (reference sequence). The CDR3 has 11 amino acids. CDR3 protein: CASHLNTEALF. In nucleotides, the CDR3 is TGTGCCAGCCACCTCAACACTGAAGCTCTCTTT.

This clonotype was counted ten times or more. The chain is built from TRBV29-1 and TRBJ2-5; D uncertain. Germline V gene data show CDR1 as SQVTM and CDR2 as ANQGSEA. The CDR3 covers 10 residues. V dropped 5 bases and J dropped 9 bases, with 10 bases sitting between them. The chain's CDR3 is CSVPGGAQYF. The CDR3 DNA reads TGCAGCGTTCCCGGTGGGGCCCAGTACTTC.

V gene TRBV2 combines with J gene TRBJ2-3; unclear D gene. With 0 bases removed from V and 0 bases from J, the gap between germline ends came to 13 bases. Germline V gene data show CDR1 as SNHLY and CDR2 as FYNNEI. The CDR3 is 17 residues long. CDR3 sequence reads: CASSEAGGIQSTDTQYF. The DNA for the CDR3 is TGTGCCAGCAGTGAAGCGGGCGGAATCCAGAGCACAGATACGCAGTATTTT.

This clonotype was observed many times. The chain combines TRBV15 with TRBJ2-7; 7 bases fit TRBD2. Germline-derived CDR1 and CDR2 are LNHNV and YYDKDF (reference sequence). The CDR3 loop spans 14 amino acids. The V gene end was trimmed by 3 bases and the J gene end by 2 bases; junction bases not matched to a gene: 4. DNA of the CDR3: TGTGCCACCAGCAGGAAGGCGGGGGCCTACGAGCAGTACTTC. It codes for CATSRKAGAYEQYF.

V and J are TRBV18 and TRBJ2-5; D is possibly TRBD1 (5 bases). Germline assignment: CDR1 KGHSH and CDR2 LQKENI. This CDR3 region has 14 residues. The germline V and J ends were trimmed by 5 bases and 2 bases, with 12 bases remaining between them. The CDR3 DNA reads TGTGCCAGCTCAGCACAGGAAATACAAGAGACCCAGTACTTC. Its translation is CASSAQEIQETQYF.

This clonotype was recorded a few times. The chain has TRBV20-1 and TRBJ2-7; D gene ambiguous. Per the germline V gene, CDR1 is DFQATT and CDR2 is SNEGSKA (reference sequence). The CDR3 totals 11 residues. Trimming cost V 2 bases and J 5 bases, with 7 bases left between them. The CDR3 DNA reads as TGCAGTGCTAGAACATCAGACGAGCAGTACTTC. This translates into CSARTSDEQYF.